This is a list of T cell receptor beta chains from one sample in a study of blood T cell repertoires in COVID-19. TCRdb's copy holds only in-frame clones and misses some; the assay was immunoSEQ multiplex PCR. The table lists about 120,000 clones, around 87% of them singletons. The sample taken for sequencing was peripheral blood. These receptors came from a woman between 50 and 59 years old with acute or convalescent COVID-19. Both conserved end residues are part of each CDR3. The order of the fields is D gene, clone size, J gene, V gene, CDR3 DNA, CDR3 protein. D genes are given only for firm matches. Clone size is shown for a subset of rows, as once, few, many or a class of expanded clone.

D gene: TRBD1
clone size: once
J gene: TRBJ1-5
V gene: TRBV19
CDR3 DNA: TGTGCCAGTAGTATTCTTCAGGGGGCGAATCAGCCCCAGCATTTT
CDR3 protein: CASSILQGANQPQHF

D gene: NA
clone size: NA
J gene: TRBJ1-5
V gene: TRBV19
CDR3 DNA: TGTGCCAGTAGGAGGACGGAGGGTACACAGCCCCAGCATTTT
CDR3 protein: CASRRTEGTQPQHF

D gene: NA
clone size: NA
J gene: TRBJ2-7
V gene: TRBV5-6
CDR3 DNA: TGTGCCAGCAGCCGCGAACCCTACGAGCAGTACTTC
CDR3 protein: CASSREPYEQYF

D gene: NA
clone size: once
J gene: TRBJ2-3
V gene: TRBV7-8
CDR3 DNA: TGTGCCAGCAACTCACGGGAACTCCTTGTGGATACGCAGTATTTT
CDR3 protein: CASNSRELLVDTQYF

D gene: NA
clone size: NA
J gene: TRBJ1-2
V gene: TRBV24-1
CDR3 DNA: TGTGCCACCAGTGATACCCAACAGGGCTACACCTTC
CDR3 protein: CATSDTQQGYTF

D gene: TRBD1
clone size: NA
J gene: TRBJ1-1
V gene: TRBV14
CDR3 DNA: TGTGCCAGCAGCCGGACAGGGTGGACTGAAGCTTTCTTT
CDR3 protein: CASSRTGWTEAFF

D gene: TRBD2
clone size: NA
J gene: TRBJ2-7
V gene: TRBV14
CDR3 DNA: TGTGCCAGCAGCCACGGGACTAGCGGGATAAACTCCTACGAGCAGTACTTC
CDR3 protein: CASSHGTSGINSYEQYF

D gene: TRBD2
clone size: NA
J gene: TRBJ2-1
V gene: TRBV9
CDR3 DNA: TGTGCCAGCAGCCCCTGGACTAGCGGGAGGGCTATTGAGCAGTTCTTC
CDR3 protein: CASSPWTSGRAIEQFF

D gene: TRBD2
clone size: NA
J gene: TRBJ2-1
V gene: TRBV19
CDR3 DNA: TGTGCCAGTAGTATATGGACTAGCGGGAGTGATGAGCAGTTCTTC
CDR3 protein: CASSIWTSGSDEQFF

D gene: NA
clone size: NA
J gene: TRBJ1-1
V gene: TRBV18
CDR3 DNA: TGTGCCAGCTCACCAACGACAGTAACCCTCGTGGGCACTGAAGCTTTCTTT
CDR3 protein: CASSPTTVTLVGTEAFF

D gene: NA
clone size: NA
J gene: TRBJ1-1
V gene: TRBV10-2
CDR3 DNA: TGCGCCAGCAGTTTTCCGTCCTCAGGGTCAGGGAACACTGAAGCTTTCTTT
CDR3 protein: CASSFPSSGSGNTEAFF

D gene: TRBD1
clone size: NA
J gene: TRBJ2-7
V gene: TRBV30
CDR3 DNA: TGTGCCTGGAGCCGACAGGGATGGGAGCAGTACTTC
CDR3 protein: CAWSRQGWEQYF

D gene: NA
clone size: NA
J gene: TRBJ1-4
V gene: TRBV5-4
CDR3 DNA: TGTGCCAGCAGCCTTGGAGCTTCTAATGAAAAACTGTTTTTT
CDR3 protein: CASSLGASNEKLFF

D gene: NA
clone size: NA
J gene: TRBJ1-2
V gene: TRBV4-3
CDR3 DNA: TGCGCCAGCAGCCAAGATTACGGCAGGGTGGGGTATGGCTACACCTTC
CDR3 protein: CASSQDYGRVGYGYTF

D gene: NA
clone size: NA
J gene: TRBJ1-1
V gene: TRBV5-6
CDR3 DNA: TGTGCCAGCAGCCCGTCATGGGGCCCGAACACTGAAGCTTTCTTT
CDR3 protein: CASSPSWGPNTEAFF

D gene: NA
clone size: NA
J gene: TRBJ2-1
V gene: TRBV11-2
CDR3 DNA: TGTGCCAGCAGCTTTCGACGGGACAATGAGCAGTTCTTC
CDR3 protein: CASSFRRDNEQFF

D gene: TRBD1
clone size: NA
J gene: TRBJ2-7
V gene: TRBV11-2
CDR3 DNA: TGTGCCAGCAGCGGCGACAGGGGTTACGAGCAGTACTTC
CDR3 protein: CASSGDRGYEQYF

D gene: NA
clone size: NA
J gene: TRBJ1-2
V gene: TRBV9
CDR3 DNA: TGTGCCAGCAGCGTAGATGGCAGCGGCTATGGCTACACCTTC
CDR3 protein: CASSVDGSGYGYTF

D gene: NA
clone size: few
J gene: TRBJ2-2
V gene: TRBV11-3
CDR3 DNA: TGTGCCAGCAGCGTCGGCACCGGGGAGCTGTTTTTT
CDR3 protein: CASSVGTGELFF

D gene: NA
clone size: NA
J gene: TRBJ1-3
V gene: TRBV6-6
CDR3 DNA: TGTGCCAGCAGTTACTCGCCAGGGTCGAACACCATATATTTT
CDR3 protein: CASSYSPGSNTIYF

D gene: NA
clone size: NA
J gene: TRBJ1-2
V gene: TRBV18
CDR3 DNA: TGTGCCAGCTCACCGACACCGGGACAAGACTATGGCTACACCTTC
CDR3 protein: CASSPTPGQDYGYTF

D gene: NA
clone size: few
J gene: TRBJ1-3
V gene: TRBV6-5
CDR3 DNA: TGTGCCAGCAGGAGGGACAACGGAAACACCATATATTTT
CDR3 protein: CASRRDNGNTIYF

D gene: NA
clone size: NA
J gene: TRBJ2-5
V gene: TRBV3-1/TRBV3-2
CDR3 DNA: TGTGCCAGCAGGGAGGACGGGGGAAATCAAGAGACCCAGTACTTC
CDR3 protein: CASREDGGNQETQYF

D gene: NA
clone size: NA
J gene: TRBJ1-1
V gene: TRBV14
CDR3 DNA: TGTGCCAGCATCCAACTAACGGGACACCCGAACACTGAAGCTTTCTTT
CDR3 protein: CASIQLTGHPNTEAFF

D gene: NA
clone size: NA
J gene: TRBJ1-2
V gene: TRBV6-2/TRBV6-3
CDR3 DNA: TGTGCCAGCAGTTATACGGAGAGCAGTTCGTATGGCTACACCTTC
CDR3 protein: CASSYTESSSYGYTF

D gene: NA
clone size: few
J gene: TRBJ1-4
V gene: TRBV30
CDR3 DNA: TGTGCCTGGAGTGACAGTGGGCCCGGGAGGAATGAAAAACTGTTTTTT
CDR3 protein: CAWSDSGPGRNEKLFF

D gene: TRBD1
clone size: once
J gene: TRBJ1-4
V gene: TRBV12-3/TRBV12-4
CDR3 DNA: TGTGCCAGCAGTTCAGACAGGGGCGTAAAACTGTTTTTT
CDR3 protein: CASSSDRGVKLFF

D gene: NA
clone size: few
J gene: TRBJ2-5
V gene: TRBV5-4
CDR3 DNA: TGTGCCAGCAGCTCAACGGGGGAGACCCAGTACTTC
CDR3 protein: CASSSTGETQYF

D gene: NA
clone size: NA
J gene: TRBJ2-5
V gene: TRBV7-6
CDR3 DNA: TGTGCCAGCAGCCCCCGGAGCCCTCCGGAGACCCAGTACTTC
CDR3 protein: CASSPRSPPETQYF

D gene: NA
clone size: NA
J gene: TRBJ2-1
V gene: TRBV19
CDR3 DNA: TGTGCCAGTAGTCAAATGGGGGGGCAAACCTACAATGAGCAGTTCTTC
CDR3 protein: CASSQMGGQTYNEQFF

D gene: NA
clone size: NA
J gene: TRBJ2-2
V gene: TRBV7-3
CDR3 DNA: TGTGCCAGCAGCCCCTCCCCTAGCGCCGCGAACACCGGGGAGCTGTTTTTT
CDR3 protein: CASSPSPSAANTGELFF

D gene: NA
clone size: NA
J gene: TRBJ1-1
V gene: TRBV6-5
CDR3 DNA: TGTGCCAGCAGTCTCACGGGGGATAGGACTGAAGCTTTCTTT
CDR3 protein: CASSLTGDRTEAFF

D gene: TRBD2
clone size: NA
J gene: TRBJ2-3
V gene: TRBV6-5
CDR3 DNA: TGTGCCAGCCAAGACCGAGCGGGAGACACAGATACGCAGTATTTT
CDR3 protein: CASQDRAGDTDTQYF

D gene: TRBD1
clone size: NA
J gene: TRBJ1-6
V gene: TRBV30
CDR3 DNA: TGTGCCTGGAGTGTATTAGGGACAGGGACTGCTAATTCACCCCTCCACTTT
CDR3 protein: CAWSVLGTGTANSPLHF

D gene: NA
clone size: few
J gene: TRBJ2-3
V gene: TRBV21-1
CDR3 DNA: TGTGCCAGCAGCATACCCGGGGGGGCTGGCACAGATACGCAGTATTTT
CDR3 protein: CASSIPGGAGTDTQYF

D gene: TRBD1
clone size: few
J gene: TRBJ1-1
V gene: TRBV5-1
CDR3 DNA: TGCGCCAGCAGCGCGGACAGGGGAGGCACTGAAGCTTTCTTT
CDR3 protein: CASSADRGGTEAFF

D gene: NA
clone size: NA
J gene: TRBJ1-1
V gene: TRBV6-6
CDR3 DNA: TGTGCCAGCAGTAAACAGGGTCTTGAAGCTTTCTTT
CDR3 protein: CASSKQGLEAFF

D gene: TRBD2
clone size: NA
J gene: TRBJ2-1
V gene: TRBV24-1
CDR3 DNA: TGTGCCACCAGTGGCGGACTAGCGGGAGACAATGAGCAGTTCTTC
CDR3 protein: CATSGGLAGDNEQFF

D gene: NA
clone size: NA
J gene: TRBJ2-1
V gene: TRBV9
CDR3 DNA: TGTGCCAGCAGCGTAACCCCCACGACAGGGAGGCACAATGAGCAGTTCTTC
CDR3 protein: CASSVTPTTGRHNEQFF

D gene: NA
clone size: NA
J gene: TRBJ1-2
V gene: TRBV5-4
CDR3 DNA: TGTGCCAGCTCCCGTGGGGAAATGGGGAGCTATGGCTACACCTTC
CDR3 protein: CASSRGEMGSYGYTF

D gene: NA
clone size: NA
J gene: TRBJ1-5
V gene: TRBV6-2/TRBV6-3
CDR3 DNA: TGTGCCAGCAGTTCACAGGGTGGTCAGCCCCAGCATTTT
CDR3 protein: CASSSQGGQPQHF

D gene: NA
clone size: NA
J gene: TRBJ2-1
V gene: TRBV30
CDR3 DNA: TGTGCCTGGACCCCATCCGGGCTAGCCGGCAATGAGCAGTTCTTC
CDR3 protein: CAWTPSGLAGNEQFF

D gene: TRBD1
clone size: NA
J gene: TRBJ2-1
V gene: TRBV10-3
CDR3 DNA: TGTGCCACTTCCGGGACAGCCCGATACAATGAGCAGTTCTTC
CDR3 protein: CATSGTARYNEQFF

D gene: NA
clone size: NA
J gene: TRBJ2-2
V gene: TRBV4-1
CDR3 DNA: TGCGCCAGCAGCCAAGATACAGTCACCGGGGAGCTGTTTTTT
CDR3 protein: CASSQDTVTGELFF

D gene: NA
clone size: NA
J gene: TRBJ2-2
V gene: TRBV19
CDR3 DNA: TGTGCCAGTAGTATATTCGACAGCCCCACCGGGGAGCTGTTTTTT
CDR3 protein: CASSIFDSPTGELFF

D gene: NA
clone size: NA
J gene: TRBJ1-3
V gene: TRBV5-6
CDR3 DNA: TGTGCCAGCAGCTTTCAACCGGGTAGCTCTGGAAACACCATATATTTT
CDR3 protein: CASSFQPGSSGNTIYF

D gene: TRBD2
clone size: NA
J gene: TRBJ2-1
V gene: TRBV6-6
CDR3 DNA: TGTGCCAGCACCCACCAGGTAGCGGGGGTACATCTAGTCTTC
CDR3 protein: CASTHQVAGVHLVF

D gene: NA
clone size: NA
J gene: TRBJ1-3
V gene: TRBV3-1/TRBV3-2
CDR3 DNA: TGTGCCAGCAGCCACAGGGATTTAAGGACCATATATTTT
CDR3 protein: CASSHRDLRTIYF

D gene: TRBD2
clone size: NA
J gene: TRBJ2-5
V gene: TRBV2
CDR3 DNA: TGTGCCAGCAGGGACCTAGCGGCAACCCAGTACTTC
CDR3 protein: CASRDLAATQYF

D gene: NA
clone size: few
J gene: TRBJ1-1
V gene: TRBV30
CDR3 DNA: TGTGCCTGGAGTGTACGACGGAGGAACACTGAAGCTTTCTTT
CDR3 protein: CAWSVRRRNTEAFF

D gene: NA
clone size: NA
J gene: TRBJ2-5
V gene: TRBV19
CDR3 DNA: TGTGCCAGTCGCATGGGCGGGGCGGGGGAGACCCAGTACTTC
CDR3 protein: CASRMGGAGETQYF

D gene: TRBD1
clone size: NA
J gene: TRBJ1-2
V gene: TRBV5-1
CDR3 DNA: TGCGCCAGGATTGAAGGGACAGGATATGGCTACACCTTC
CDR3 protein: CARIEGTGYGYTF

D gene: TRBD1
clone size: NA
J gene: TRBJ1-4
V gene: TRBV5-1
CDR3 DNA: TGCGCCAGTCGACAGGGCGCAAATGAAAAACTGTTTTTT
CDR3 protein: CASRQGANEKLFF